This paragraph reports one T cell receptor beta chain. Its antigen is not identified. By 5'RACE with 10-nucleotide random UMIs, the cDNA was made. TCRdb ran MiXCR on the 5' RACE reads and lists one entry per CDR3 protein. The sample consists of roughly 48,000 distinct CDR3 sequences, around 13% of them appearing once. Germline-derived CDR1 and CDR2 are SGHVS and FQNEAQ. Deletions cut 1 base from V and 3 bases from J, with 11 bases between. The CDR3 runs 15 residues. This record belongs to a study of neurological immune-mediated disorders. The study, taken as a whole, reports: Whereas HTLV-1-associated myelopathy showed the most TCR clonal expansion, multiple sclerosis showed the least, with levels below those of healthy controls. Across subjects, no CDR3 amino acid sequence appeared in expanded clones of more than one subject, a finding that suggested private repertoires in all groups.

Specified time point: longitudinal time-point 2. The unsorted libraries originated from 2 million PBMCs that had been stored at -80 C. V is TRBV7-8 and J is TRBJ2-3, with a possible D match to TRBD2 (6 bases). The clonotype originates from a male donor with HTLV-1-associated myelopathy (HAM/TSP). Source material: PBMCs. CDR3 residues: CASSLEFGGTDTQYF. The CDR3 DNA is TGTGCCAGCAGCTTAGAATTCGGGGGAACAGATACGCAGTATTTT. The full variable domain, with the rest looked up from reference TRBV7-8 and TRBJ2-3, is GAGVSQSPRYKVAKRGQDVALRCDPISGHVSLFWYQQALGQGPEFLTYFQNEAQLDKSGLPSDRFFAERPEGSVSTLKIQRTQQEDSAVYLCASSLEFGGTDTQYFGPGTRLTVL.